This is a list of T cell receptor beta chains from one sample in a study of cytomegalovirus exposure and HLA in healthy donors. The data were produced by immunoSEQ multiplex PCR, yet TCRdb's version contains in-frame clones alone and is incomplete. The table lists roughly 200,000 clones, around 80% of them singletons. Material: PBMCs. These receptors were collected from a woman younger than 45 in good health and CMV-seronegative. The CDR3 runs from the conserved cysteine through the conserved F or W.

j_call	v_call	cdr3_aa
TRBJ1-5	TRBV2	CASSNPPGDQPQHF
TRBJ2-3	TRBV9	CASSVEASGGVVDTQYF
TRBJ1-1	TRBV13	CASSFRDRVRGEAFF
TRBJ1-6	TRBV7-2	CASSSLTGGLNNSPLHF
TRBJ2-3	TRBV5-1	CASSLEDRTDTQYF
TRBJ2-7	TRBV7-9	CASSLVAGYEQYF
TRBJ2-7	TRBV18	CASSPVSGNSYEQYF
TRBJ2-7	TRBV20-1	CSATTGSGQYF
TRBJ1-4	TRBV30	CAWSKGQVLGLDEKLFF
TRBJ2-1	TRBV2	CASSYQTDYNEQFF
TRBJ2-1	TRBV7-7	CASSLVRAHEQFF
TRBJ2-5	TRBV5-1	CASSLPQKETQYF
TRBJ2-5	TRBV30	CAWSGGLQETQYF
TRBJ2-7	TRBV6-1	CASKSSSYEQYF
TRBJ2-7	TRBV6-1	CASSGRTGKLSYEQYF
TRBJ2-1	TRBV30	CAWSAGVGNNEQFF
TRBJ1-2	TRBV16	CASSRRTGANYGYTF
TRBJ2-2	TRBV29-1	CSVEDEGATVTGELFF
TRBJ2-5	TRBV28	CASSRRGLAGGQETQYF
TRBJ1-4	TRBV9	CASSLQGELTNEKLFF
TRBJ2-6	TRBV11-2	CASSYRSPETF
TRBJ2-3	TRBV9	CASSVGTLADTQYF
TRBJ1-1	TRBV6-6	CASSYGDRLNTEAFF
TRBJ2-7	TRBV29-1	CSVEDPIAGGYEQYF
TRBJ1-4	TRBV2	CASSPRGNEKLFF
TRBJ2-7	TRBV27	CASTRAGATYEQYF
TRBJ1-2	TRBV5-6	CASSSRLTGTTNYGYTF
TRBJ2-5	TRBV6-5	CASSTGQGGWTQYF
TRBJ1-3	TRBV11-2	CASSRGRGNTIYF
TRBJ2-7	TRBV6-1	CASGKGGSYEQYF
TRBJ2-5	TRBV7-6	CASSPYLETQYF
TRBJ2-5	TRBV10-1	CASSDSLAGVETQYF
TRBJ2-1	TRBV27	CASRKGGGVYNEQFF
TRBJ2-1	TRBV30	CAWSKTGSGRYNEQFF
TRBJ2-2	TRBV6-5	CASSYDRTSTGELFF
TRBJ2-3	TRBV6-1	CASRDSGGTDTQYF
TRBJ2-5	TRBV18	CASSLTQGAETQYF
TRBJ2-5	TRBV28	CASSSGGQETQYF
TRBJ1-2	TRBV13	CASSLGIGDRGEYGYTF
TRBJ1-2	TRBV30	CAWSAGVIQGYTF
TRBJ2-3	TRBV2	CASSRDSSSTDTQYF
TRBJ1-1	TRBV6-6	CASRDPGTANTEAFF
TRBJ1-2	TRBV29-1	CSVPPTGNYGYTF
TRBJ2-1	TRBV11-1	CASSAGFGGDEQFF
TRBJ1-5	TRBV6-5	CASSYHRDVQPQHF
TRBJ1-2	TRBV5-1	CASSLSRGLSYGYTF
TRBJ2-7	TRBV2	CASRATSVNEQYF